This TCR beta chain was captured by sequencing in a study of patients and donors after allogeneic stem cell transplantation. Trimming cost V 7 bases and J 4 bases, with 22 bases left between them. The CDR3 is 16 amino acids. Germline V gives CDR1 SGHVS, CDR2 FQNEAQ. TCRdb analysed the RT-PCR reads with MiXCR anew, one entry per CDR3 protein. The sample holds 150,000 to 250,000 distinct CDR3 sequences; roughly 40% are singletons and the top ten take approximately 30%. This clonotype turned up a few times. The specimen was blood, either unsorted or a sorted T cell fraction (not recorded which). This clonotype was obtained from a human donor who was either an allogeneic HSCT recipient or a stem cell or donor lymphocyte infusion donor (not recorded which). It is not recorded whose cells these are; they may come from a transplant donor. The gene calls are TRBV7-8 and TRBJ1-2, with a possible D match to TRBD1 (5 bases). CDR3 in DNA: TGTGCCAGCACGCGCCGGGAGCGGGGACCTGGCTATGGCTACACCTTC. Protein: CASTRRERGPGYGYTF.